This T cell receptor (beta chain) was sequenced for a study of T cells in Graves' hyperthyroidism and ophthalmopathy. The table lists this clonotype with a few counts. Its antigen is still unknown. TCR beta CDR3 regions were amplified from RNA transcripts. RT-PCR in the first round (using the HTBI primer set) targeted the TCR CDR3. TCRdb ran MiXCR on the multiplex PCR reads and lists one entry per CDR3 protein. The repertoire consists of over 250,000 distinct CDR3 sequences, with roughly 20% occurring once and the leading ten covering around 60%. Overall study findings and caveats: Most clonotypes expanded in the thyroid (above 0.001) were also present in blood. Before onset, by a median of around 6.1 months, the model predicted ophthalmopathy.

V shed 6 bases and J 5 bases; nucleotides not matched to a gene: 7. The CDR3 runs 13 residues. In germline, CDR1 is SNHLY, CDR2 FYNNEI. The genes are TRBV2 and TRBJ2-7, with TRBD2 matching 7 bases. The sequencing sample was made of blood. The origin of this receptor is a man younger than 40 with Graves' ophthalmopathy. Here the CDR3 reads CASSWDYRNEQYF. CDR3 in DNA: TGTGCCAGCAGCTGGGACTATAGGAACGAGCAGTACTTC. The full variable domain, rest sourced from reference TRBV2 and TRBJ2-7, is EPEVTQTPSHQVTQMGQEVILRCVPISNHLYFYWYRQILGQKVEFLVSFYNNEISEKSEIFDDQFSVERPDGSNFTLKIRSTKLEDSAMYFCASSWDYRNEQYFGPGTRLTVT.